These T cell receptor beta chains were read from a single sample in a study of Tregs in tolerant kidney transplant recipients. Only in-frame clones appear in the TCRdb table, and some are missing; sequencing was by immunoSEQ multiplex PCR. The sample consists of more than 60,000 clones, 70% to 90% of them appearing once. The source material was CD4+ T cells from blood, sampled before the transplant. These receptors originate from a human donor who received a combined kidney and bone marrow transplant. Both conserved end residues are part of each CDR3. The order of the fields is D gene, V gene, clone size, J gene, CDR3 protein, CDR3 DNA. A D gene is named only where the DNA matches it firmly. The listing skips clone size in some rows; elsewhere it reads once, few, many or a size class.

d_call: TRBD1; v_call: TRBV7-2; clone_size: NA; j_call: TRBJ2-1; cdr3_aa: CASSLDRAYNEQFF; cdr3_nt: TGTGCCAGCAGCTTGGACAGGGCCTACAATGAGCAGTTCTTC
d_call: TRBD1; v_call: TRBV2; clone_size: once; j_call: TRBJ2-3; cdr3_aa: CASSLTGGEDTQYF; cdr3_nt: TGTGCCAGCAGCCTGACAGGGGGCGAAGATACGCAGTATTTT
d_call: NA; v_call: TRBV5-1; clone_size: NA; j_call: TRBJ2-1; cdr3_aa: CASRSSVNNEQFF; cdr3_nt: TGCGCCAGCAGGTCTAGCGTGAACAATGAGCAGTTCTTC
d_call: NA; v_call: TRBV29-1; clone_size: NA; j_call: TRBJ1-1; cdr3_aa: CSARGSRVNTEAFF; cdr3_nt: TGCAGCGCCCGGGGGTCCCGGGTGAACACTGAAGCTTTCTTT
d_call: TRBD1; v_call: TRBV2; clone_size: NA; j_call: TRBJ1-5; cdr3_aa: CASRATGDFRPQHF; cdr3_nt: TGTGCCAGCAGAGCTACAGGGGACTTCAGACCCCAGCATTTT
d_call: TRBD1; v_call: TRBV4-1; clone_size: NA; j_call: TRBJ2-7; cdr3_aa: CASSIGRWDSFAYEQYF; cdr3_nt: TGCGCCAGCAGCATCGGTAGGTGGGACAGTTTCGCCTACGAGCAGTACTTC
d_call: NA; v_call: TRBV4-2; clone_size: NA; j_call: TRBJ2-7; cdr3_aa: CASSQGGFAGTNLEQYF; cdr3_nt: TGTGCCAGCAGCCAAGGGGGTTTCGCGGGGACCAACCTCGAGCAGTACTTC
d_call: NA; v_call: TRBV7-2; clone_size: NA; j_call: TRBJ2-7; cdr3_aa: CASSSSTQSSYEQYF; cdr3_nt: TGTGCCAGCAGCTCCTCGACTCAGAGCTCCTACGAGCAGTACTTC
d_call: NA; v_call: TRBV5-1; clone_size: NA; j_call: TRBJ2-2; cdr3_aa: CASSVLPPRATGELFF; cdr3_nt: TGCGCCAGCAGCGTTCTCCCCCCCAGGGCGACCGGGGAGCTGTTTTTT
d_call: NA; v_call: TRBV27; clone_size: NA; j_call: TRBJ2-3; cdr3_aa: CASSLRRVPMSQDTQYF; cdr3_nt: TGTGCCAGCAGTCTACGTCGGGTCCCCATGTCCCAAGATACGCAGTATTTT
d_call: NA; v_call: TRBV5-1; clone_size: NA; j_call: TRBJ2-2; cdr3_aa: CASSSPARSTGELFF; cdr3_nt: TGCGCCAGCAGTTCCCCGGCCAGGTCCACCGGGGAGCTGTTTTTT
d_call: TRBD2; v_call: TRBV19; clone_size: once; j_call: TRBJ2-1; cdr3_aa: CASNIDGGLKYNEQFF; cdr3_nt: TGTGCCAGTAATATCGACGGGGGACTAAAATACAATGAGCAGTTCTTC
d_call: NA; v_call: TRBV2; clone_size: NA; j_call: TRBJ2-2; cdr3_aa: CASVEVLVGSGELFF; cdr3_nt: TGTGCCAGCGTCGAGGTATTAGTCGGGTCGGGGGAGCTGTTTTTT
d_call: TRBD1; v_call: TRBV19; clone_size: NA; j_call: TRBJ2-7; cdr3_aa: CASSVQGGQGEQYF; cdr3_nt: TGTGCCAGTAGTGTTCAGGGGGGACAGGGTGAGCAGTACTTC
d_call: NA; v_call: TRBV27; clone_size: NA; j_call: TRBJ2-3; cdr3_aa: CASSLRGALIADTQYF; cdr3_nt: TGTGCCAGCAGTTTACGGGGGGCTTTGATAGCAGATACGCAGTATTTT
d_call: NA; v_call: TRBV30; clone_size: NA; j_call: TRBJ2-3; cdr3_aa: CAWRGPRALTDTQYF; cdr3_nt: TGTGCCTGGAGGGGGCCCAGGGCCCTCACAGATACGCAGTATTTT
d_call: NA; v_call: TRBV14; clone_size: NA; j_call: TRBJ1-1; cdr3_aa: CASSQEVSSKRGLAFF; cdr3_nt: TGTGCCAGCAGCCAAGAGGTTTCTTCCAAAAGGGGATTAGCTTTCTTT
d_call: NA; v_call: TRBV4-1; clone_size: NA; j_call: TRBJ2-3; cdr3_aa: CASSQLVPGADTQYF; cdr3_nt: TGCGCCAGCAGCCAACTTGTACCGGGGGCAGATACGCAGTATTTT
d_call: TRBD1; v_call: TRBV6-4; clone_size: NA; j_call: TRBJ1-4; cdr3_aa: CASTTGQTIELEKLFF; cdr3_nt: TGTGCCAGCACCACGGGACAGACCATCGAGTTGGAAAAACTGTTTTTT
d_call: NA; v_call: TRBV2; clone_size: NA; j_call: TRBJ2-3; cdr3_aa: CASSTGSGSQYF; cdr3_nt: TGTGCCAGCAGTACAGGGAGTGGATCGCAGTATTTT
d_call: NA; v_call: TRBV25-1; clone_size: NA; j_call: TRBJ2-2; cdr3_aa: CASSESRAPQAGELFF; cdr3_nt: TGTGCCAGCAGTGAATCAAGAGCCCCTCAGGCCGGGGAGCTGTTTTTT
d_call: TRBD1; v_call: TRBV28; clone_size: NA; j_call: TRBJ2-5; cdr3_aa: CASSLGTDQETQYF; cdr3_nt: TGTGCCAGCAGTTTAGGGACAGATCAAGAGACCCAGTACTTC
d_call: TRBD2; v_call: TRBV4-2; clone_size: NA; j_call: TRBJ2-2; cdr3_aa: CASSQGDGRAPGELFF; cdr3_nt: TGTGCCAGCAGCCAAGGAGACGGGAGGGCCCCCGGGGAGCTGTTTTTT
d_call: NA; v_call: TRBV7-2; clone_size: NA; j_call: TRBJ2-3; cdr3_aa: CASSPSRDTQYF; cdr3_nt: TGTGCCAGCAGCCCCTCTAGAGATACGCAGTATTTT
d_call: TRBD1; v_call: TRBV7-3; clone_size: NA; j_call: TRBJ2-1; cdr3_aa: CASSTGQGRYNEQFF; cdr3_nt: TGTGCCAGCAGCACCGGACAGGGGCGGTACAATGAGCAGTTCTTC
d_call: TRBD2; v_call: TRBV15; clone_size: NA; j_call: TRBJ2-3; cdr3_aa: CATSTRLAGASTDTQYF; cdr3_nt: TGTGCCACCAGCACCCGACTAGCGGGTGCTAGCACAGATACGCAGTATTTT
d_call: NA; v_call: TRBV14; clone_size: once; j_call: TRBJ1-1; cdr3_aa: CASSRNVRGVEAFF; cdr3_nt: TGTGCCAGCAGCCGAAATGTTCGAGGAGTTGAAGCTTTCTTT
d_call: TRBD2; v_call: TRBV28; clone_size: NA; j_call: TRBJ2-1; cdr3_aa: CASSSGTSGPRYNEQFF; cdr3_nt: TGTGCCAGCAGTTCTGGGACTAGCGGGCCTCGCTACAATGAGCAGTTCTTC
d_call: TRBD2; v_call: TRBV4-3; clone_size: NA; j_call: TRBJ2-1; cdr3_aa: CASSRLAGSGNEQFF; cdr3_nt: TGCGCCAGCAGCCGGCTAGCGGGATCTGGTAATGAGCAGTTCTTC